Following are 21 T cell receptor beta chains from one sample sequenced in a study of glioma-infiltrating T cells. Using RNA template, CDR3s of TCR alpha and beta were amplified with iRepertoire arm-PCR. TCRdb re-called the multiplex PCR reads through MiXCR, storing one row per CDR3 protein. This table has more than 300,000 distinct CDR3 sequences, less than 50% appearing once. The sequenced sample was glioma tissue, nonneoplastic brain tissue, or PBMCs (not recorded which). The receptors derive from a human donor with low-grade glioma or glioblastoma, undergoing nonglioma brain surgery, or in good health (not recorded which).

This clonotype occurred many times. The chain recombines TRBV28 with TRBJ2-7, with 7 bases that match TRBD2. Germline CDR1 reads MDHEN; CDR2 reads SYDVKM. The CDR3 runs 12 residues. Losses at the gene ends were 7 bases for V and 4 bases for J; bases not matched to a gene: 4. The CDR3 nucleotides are TGTGCCAGCACCCGCGGGGGATACGAGCAGTACTTC. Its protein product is CASTRGGYEQYF. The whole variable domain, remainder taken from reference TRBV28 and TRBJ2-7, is DVKVTQSSRYLVKRTGEKVFLECVQDMDHENMFWYRQDPGLGLRLIYFSYDVKMKEKGDIPEGYSVSREKKERFSLILESASTNQTSMYLCASTRGGYEQYFGPGTRLTVT.

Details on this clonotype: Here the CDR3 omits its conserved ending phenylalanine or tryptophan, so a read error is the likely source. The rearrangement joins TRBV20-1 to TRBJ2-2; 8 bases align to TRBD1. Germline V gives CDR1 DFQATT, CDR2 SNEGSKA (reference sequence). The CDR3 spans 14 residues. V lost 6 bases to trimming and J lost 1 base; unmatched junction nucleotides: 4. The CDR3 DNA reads TGCAGTGCCCCCGGGACAGGGAACACCGGGGAGCTGTTTTCT. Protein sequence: CSAPGTGNTGELFS.

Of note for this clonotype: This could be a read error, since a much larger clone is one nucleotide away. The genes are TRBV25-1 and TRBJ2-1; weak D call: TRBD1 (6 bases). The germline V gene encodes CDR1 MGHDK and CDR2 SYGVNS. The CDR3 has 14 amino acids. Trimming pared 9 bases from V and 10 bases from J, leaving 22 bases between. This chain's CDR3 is CASREATGPYEQFF. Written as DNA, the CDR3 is TGTGCCAGTCGGGAAGCCACAGGGCCCTACGAGCAGTTCTTC.

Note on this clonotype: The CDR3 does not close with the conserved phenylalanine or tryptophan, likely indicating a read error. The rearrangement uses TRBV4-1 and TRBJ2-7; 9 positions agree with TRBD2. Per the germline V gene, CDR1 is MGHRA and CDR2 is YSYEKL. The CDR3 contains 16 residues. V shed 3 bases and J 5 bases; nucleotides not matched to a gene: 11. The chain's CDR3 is CASSHPLIAGDHEQYL. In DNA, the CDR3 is TGCGCCAGCAGCCACCCACTGATAGCGGGAGATCACGAGCAGTACCTC.

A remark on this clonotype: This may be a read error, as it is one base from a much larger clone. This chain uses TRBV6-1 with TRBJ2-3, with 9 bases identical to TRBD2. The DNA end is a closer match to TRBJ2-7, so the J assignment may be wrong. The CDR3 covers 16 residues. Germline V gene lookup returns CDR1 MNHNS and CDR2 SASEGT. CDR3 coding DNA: TGTGCCAGCAGGAAGGGGGAGGCGGGAGGGTACAATGAGCAGTACTTC. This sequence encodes CASRKGEAGGYNEQYF.

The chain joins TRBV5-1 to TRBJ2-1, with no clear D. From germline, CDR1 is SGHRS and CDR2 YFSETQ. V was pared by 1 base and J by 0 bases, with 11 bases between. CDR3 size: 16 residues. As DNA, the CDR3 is TGCGCCAGCAGCTTGAACGCTATCAGCTCCTACAATGAGCAGTTCTTC. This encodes CASSLNAISSYNEQFF.

This CDR3 is CASSRYGSQPQHF. CDR3 DNA sequence: TGTGCCAGCAGTCGGTATGGCAGTCAGCCCCAGCATTTT. V gene TRBV28 combines with J gene TRBJ1-5; the D is unclear. CDR1 is MDHEN, CDR2 SYDVKM, per germline. The CDR3 totals 13 residues. The V end was cut by 5 bases, the J end by 6 bases, with 11 bases between.

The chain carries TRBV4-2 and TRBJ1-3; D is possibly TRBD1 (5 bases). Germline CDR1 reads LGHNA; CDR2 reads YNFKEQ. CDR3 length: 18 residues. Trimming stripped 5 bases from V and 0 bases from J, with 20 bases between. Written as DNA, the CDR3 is TGTGCCAGCAGCGAAGTATGGGTCGCGGGGCCCTCTGGAAACACCATATATTTT. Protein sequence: CASSEVWVAGPSGNTIYF.

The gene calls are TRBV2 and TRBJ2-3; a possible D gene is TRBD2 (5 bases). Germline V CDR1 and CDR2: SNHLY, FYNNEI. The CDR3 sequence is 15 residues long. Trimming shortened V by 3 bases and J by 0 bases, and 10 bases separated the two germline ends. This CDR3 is CASSDPGSSTDTQYF. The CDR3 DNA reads TGTGCCAGCAGTGATCCGGGGAGCAGCACAGATACGCAGTATTTT.

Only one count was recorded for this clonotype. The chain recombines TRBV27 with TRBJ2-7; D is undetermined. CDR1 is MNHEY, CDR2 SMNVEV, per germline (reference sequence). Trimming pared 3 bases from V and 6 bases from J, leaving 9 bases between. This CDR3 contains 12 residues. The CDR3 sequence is CASSFTGFEQYF. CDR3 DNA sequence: TGTGCCAGCAGTTTCACGGGCTTCGAGCAGTACTTC.

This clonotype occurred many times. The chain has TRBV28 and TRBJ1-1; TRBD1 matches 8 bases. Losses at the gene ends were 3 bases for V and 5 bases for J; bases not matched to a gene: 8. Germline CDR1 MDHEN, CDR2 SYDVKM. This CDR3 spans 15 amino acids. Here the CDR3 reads CASSFRLRGRTEAFF. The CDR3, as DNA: TGTGCCAGCAGTTTTCGCCTCAGGGGGCGGACTGAAGCTTTCTTT. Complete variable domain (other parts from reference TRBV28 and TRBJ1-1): DVKVTQSSRYLVKRTGEKVFLECVQDMDHENMFWYRQDPGLGLRLIYFSYDVKMKEKGDIPEGYSVSREKKERFSLILESASTNQTSMYLCASSFRLRGRTEAFFGQGTRLTVV.

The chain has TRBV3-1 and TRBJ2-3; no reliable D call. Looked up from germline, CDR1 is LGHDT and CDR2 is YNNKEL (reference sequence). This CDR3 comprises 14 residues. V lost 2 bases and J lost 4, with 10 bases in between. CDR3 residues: CASSQRAGADTQYF. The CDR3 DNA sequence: TGTGCCAGCAGCCAACGGGCAGGTGCAGATACGCAGTATTTT.

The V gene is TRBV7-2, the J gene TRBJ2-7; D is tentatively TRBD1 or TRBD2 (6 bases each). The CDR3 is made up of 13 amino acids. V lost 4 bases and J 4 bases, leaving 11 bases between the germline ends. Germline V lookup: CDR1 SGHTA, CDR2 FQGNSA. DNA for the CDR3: TGTGCCAGCAGCTACACAGGGACTTACGAGCAGTACTTC. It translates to CASSYTGTYEQYF.

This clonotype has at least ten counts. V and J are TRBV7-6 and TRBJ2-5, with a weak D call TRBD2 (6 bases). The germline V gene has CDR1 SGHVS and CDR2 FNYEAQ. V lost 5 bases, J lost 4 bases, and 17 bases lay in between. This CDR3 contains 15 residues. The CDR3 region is CASSPTAGFRETQYF. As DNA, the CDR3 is TGTGCCAGCAGCCCAACGGCGGGATTCCGAGAGACCCAGTACTTC. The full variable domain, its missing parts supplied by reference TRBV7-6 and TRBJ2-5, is GAGVSQSPRYKVTKRGQDVALRCDPISGHVSLYWYRQALGQGPEFLTYFNYEAQQDKSGLPNDRFSAERPEGSISTLTIQRTEQRDSAMYRCASSPTAGFRETQYFGPGTRLLVL.

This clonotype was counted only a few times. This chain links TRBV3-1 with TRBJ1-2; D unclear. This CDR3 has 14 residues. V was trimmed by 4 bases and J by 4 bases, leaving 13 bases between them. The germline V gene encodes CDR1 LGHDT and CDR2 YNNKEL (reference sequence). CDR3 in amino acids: CASSPLGGIYGYTF. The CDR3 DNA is TGTGCCAGCAGCCCGCTTGGTGGCATCTATGGCTACACCTTC.

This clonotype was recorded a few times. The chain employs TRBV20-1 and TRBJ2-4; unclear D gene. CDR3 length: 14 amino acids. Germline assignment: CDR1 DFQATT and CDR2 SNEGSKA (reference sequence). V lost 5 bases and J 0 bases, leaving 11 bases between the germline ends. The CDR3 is CSAEARRAKNIQYF. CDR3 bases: TGCAGTGCTGAGGCCCGTAGAGCCAAAAACATTCAGTACTTC.

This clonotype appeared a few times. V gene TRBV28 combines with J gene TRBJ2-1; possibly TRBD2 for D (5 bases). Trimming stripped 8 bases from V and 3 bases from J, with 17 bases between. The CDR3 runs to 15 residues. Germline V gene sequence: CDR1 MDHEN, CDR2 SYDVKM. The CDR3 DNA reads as TGTGCCAGCGGGCCGTCCGGGGTTTTCTACAATGAGCAGTTCTTC. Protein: CASGPSGVFYNEQFF.

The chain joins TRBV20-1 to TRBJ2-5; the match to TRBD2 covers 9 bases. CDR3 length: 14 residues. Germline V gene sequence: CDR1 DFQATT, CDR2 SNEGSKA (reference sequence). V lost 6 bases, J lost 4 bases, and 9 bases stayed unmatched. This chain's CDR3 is CSARLAGIGETQYF. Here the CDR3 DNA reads TGCAGTGCACGTCTAGCGGGAATCGGAGAGACCCAGTACTTC.

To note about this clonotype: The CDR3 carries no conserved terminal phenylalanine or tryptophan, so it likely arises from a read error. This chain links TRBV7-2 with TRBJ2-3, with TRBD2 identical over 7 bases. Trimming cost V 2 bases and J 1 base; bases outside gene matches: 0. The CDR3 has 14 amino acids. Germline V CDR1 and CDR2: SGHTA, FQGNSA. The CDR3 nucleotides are TGTGCCAGCAGCTTACGGGAGGGCACAGATACGCAGTATCTT. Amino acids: CASSLREGTDTQYL.

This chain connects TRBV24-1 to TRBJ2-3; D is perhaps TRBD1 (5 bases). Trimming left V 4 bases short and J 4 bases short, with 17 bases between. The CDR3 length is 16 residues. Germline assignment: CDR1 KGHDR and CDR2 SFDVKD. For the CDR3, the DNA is TGTGCCACCAGTGACCCCGACAGTCTACTCCCAGATACGCAGTATTTT. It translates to CATSDPDSLLPDTQYF.

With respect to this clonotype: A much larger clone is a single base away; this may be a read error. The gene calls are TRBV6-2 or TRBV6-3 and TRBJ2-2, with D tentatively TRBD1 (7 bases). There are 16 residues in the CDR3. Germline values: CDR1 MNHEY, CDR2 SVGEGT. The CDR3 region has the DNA TGTGCCAGCAGTTACGCGGGACAGATCCCATACGGGAAGCTGTTTTTT. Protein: CASSYAGQIPYGKLFF.